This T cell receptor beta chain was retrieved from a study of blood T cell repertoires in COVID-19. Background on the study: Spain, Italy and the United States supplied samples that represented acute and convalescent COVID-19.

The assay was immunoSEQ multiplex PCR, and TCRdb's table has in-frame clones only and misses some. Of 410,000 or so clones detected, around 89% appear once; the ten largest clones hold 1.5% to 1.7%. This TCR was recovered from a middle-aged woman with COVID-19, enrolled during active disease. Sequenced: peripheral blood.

CDR3 DNA sequence: TGTGCCAGTAGCGATAGCGGGGGGGCCTTGAACATTCAGTACTTC. Amino acids: CASSDSGGALNIQYF. This chain connects TRBV19 to TRBJ2-4; TRBD2 aligns across 11 bases. CDR3 length: 15 amino acids. The trim removed 6 bases at V and 7 bases at J, leaving 8 bases unmatched. Germline CDR1 reads LNHDA; CDR2 reads SQIVND (reference sequence).